The rows below give T cell receptor beta chains drawn from one sample of a study of response to subunit inactivated influenza vaccine. TCRdb reprocessed the RT-PCR reads via MiXCR and lists one record per CDR3 protein. The sample lists about 520,000 distinct CDR3 sequences; about 25% were seen once. The starting material was CD4+ T cells sorted from PBMCs, obtained less than 6 days after vaccination. These TCRs come from a man aged 50 to 59 who received an inactivated influenza vaccine. Both conserved end residues are part of each CDR3. D genes are given only for firm matches. The listing skips clone size in some rows; elsewhere it reads once, few, many or a size class.

clone size: -; J gene: TRBJ1-4; D gene: -; V gene: TRBV5-1; CDR3 protein: CASSLTGATNEKLFF; CDR3 DNA: TGCGCCAGCAGCTTAACAGGAGCAACTAATGAAAAACTGTTTTTT
clone size: -; J gene: TRBJ2-7; D gene: -; V gene: TRBV20-1; CDR3 protein: CSARDHWQTYEQYF; CDR3 DNA: TGCAGTGCTAGAGATCACTGGCAAACCTACGAGCAGTACTTC
clone size: -; J gene: TRBJ2-2; D gene: -; V gene: TRBV29-1; CDR3 protein: CSVHSAANTGELFF; CDR3 DNA: TGCAGCGTCCACTCCGCGGCGAACACCGGGGAGCTGTTTTTT
clone size: few; J gene: TRBJ1-1; D gene: -; V gene: TRBV7-9; CDR3 protein: CASSPSGAKNTEAFF; CDR3 DNA: TGTGCCAGCAGCCCATCGGGGGCCAAGAACACTGAAGCTTTCTTT
clone size: few; J gene: TRBJ2-7; D gene: TRBD2; V gene: TRBV7-2; CDR3 protein: CASSLITSGRSEQYF; CDR3 DNA: TGTGCCAGCAGCTTAATCACTAGCGGGAGATCTGAGCAGTACTTC
clone size: -; J gene: TRBJ2-1; D gene: -; V gene: TRBV6-2/TRBV6-3; CDR3 protein: CASSYPLGLVSYNEQFF; CDR3 DNA: TGTGCCAGCAGTTACCCTCTAGGACTTGTCTCCTACAATGAGCAGTTCTTC
clone size: -; J gene: TRBJ2-5; D gene: TRBD2; V gene: TRBV10-3; CDR3 protein: CATSGGLEETQYF; CDR3 DNA: TGTGCCACCTCCGGGGGGTTGGAAGAGACCCAGTACTTC
clone size: many; J gene: TRBJ2-1; D gene: -; V gene: TRBV12-3/TRBV12-4; CDR3 protein: CASSYRGANEQFF; CDR3 DNA: TGTGCCAGCAGTTACCGGGGGGCAAATGAGCAGTTCTTC
clone size: -; J gene: TRBJ2-5; D gene: TRBD2; V gene: TRBV7-2; CDR3 protein: CASSFQRGTQETQYF; CDR3 DNA: TGTGCCAGCAGCTTCCAGCGGGGGACCCAAGAGACCCAGTACTTC
clone size: -; J gene: TRBJ1-6; D gene: -; V gene: TRBV12-3/TRBV12-4; CDR3 protein: CASSLIGVSSPLHF; CDR3 DNA: TGTGCCAGCAGTTTAATAGGGGTTAGTTCACCCCTCCACTTT
clone size: few; J gene: TRBJ2-5; D gene: -; V gene: TRBV6-2/TRBV6-3; CDR3 protein: CASSYSTLALGRALQETQYF; CDR3 DNA: TGTGCCAGCAGTTACTCGACATTGGCCCTGGGCAGGGCTTTACAAGAGACCCAGTACTTC
clone size: -; J gene: TRBJ2-1; D gene: TRBD2; V gene: TRBV7-6; CDR3 protein: CASSFLLAGASGSEQFF; CDR3 DNA: TGTGCCAGCAGCTTCCTGCTAGCGGGAGCCTCGGGAAGTGAGCAGTTCTTC
clone size: few; J gene: TRBJ2-5; D gene: -; V gene: TRBV5-1; CDR3 protein: CASSLGPSAEETQYF; CDR3 DNA: TGCGCCAGCAGCTTGGGGCCTAGCGCTGAAGAGACCCAGTACTTC
clone size: many; J gene: TRBJ1-6; D gene: -; V gene: TRBV12-3/TRBV12-4; CDR3 protein: CASSLIRDSPLHF; CDR3 DNA: TGTGCCAGCAGTTTAATCCGGGATTCACCCCTCCACTTT
clone size: once; J gene: TRBJ2-7; D gene: -; V gene: TRBV20-1; CDR3 protein: CSASGASPGEQYF; CDR3 DNA: TGCAGTGCTAGCGGTGCTAGCCCCGGGGAGCAGTACTTC
clone size: few; J gene: TRBJ2-1; D gene: -; V gene: TRBV5-1; CDR3 protein: CANHFRCQVQFF; CDR3 DNA: TGCGCCAACCACTTCCGCTGTCAAGTCCAGTTCTTC
clone size: few; J gene: TRBJ2-1; D gene: TRBD2; V gene: TRBV3-1; CDR3 protein: CASSQGLGEGPNEQFF; CDR3 DNA: TGTGCCAGCAGCCAAGGTCTGGGGGAGGGCCCGAATGAGCAGTTCTTC
clone size: -; J gene: TRBJ2-3; D gene: TRBD2; V gene: TRBV20-1; CDR3 protein: CSAILPGGGPTTQYF; CDR3 DNA: TGCAGTGCTATTCTCCCCGGGGGGGGCCCGACTACGCAGTATTTT
clone size: -; J gene: TRBJ2-5; D gene: TRBD2; V gene: TRBV11-2; CDR3 protein: CASSLVPPGRAGLASSLMETQYF; CDR3 DNA: TGTGCCAGCAGCTTAGTTCCGCCCGGACGGGCGGGACTAGCGTCCTCCCTAATGGAGACCCAGTACTTC
clone size: few; J gene: TRBJ2-5; D gene: TRBD2; V gene: TRBV20-1; CDR3 protein: CSARDRTSGVQETQYF; CDR3 DNA: TGCAGTGCTAGAGACCGGACTAGCGGGGTCCAAGAGACCCAGTACTTC
clone size: few; J gene: TRBJ2-1; D gene: TRBD1; V gene: TRBV5-1; CDR3 protein: CASSVRDRGRGEFF; CDR3 DNA: TGCGCCAGCAGCGTACGGGACAGGGGGCGCGGGGAGTTCTTC
clone size: -; J gene: TRBJ2-5; D gene: TRBD2; V gene: TRBV20-1; CDR3 protein: CSARGLAGPGETQYF; CDR3 DNA: TGCAGTGCTCGGGGACTAGCGGGACCGGGAGAGACCCAGTACTTC
clone size: few; J gene: TRBJ1-5; D gene: TRBD1; V gene: TRBV6-2/TRBV6-3; CDR3 protein: CASNSDRGFRNQPQHF; CDR3 DNA: TGTGCCAGCAATTCGGACAGGGGGTTTCGCAATCAGCCCCAGCATTTT
clone size: -; J gene: TRBJ2-1; D gene: TRBD1; V gene: TRBV18; CDR3 protein: CASSTRQGGNLGQFF; CDR3 DNA: TGTGCCAGCTCAACTAGACAGGGTGGAAACCTCGGGCAGTTCTTC
clone size: -; J gene: TRBJ1-6; D gene: TRBD1; V gene: TRBV4-1; CDR3 protein: CASSQDGGTGNSPLHF; CDR3 DNA: TGCGCCAGCAGCCAAGATGGAGGGACAGGAAATTCACCCCTCCACTTT
clone size: few; J gene: TRBJ2-7; D gene: TRBD1; V gene: TRBV12-3/TRBV12-4; CDR3 protein: CASSLAFSGGWTGYEQYF; CDR3 DNA: TGTGCCAGCAGTTTAGCGTTTTCTGGGGGCTGGACAGGCTACGAGCAGTACTTC
clone size: many; J gene: TRBJ2-1; D gene: -; V gene: TRBV5-1; CDR3 protein: CASSYSGDSYNEQFF; CDR3 DNA: TGCGCCAGCAGCTACTCAGGGGACTCCTACAATGAGCAGTTCTTC
clone size: -; J gene: TRBJ2-7; D gene: -; V gene: TRBV20-1; CDR3 protein: CSARMGRGPTYEQYF; CDR3 DNA: TGCAGTGCTAGAATGGGCAGGGGTCCAACCTACGAGCAGTACTTC
clone size: -; J gene: TRBJ2-3; D gene: -; V gene: TRBV9; CDR3 protein: CASSGPPSTDTQYF; CDR3 DNA: TGTGCCAGCAGCGGTCCTCCTAGCACAGATACGCAGTATTTT
clone size: -; J gene: TRBJ2-1; D gene: TRBD2; V gene: TRBV7-9; CDR3 protein: CASSPGTSSPNEQFF; CDR3 DNA: TGTGCCAGCAGCCCCGGGACTAGCAGCCCTAATGAGCAGTTCTTC
clone size: -; J gene: TRBJ1-2; D gene: -; V gene: TRBV20-1; CDR3 protein: CSAREWTRGIYGYTF; CDR3 DNA: TGCAGTGCTAGAGAGTGGACAAGGGGAATATATGGCTACACCTTC
clone size: -; J gene: TRBJ2-5; D gene: TRBD1; V gene: TRBV4-3; CDR3 protein: CASSPGTGLGETQYF; CDR3 DNA: TGCGCCAGCAGCCCCGGGACAGGGTTAGGCGAGACCCAGTACTTC
clone size: -; J gene: TRBJ2-5; D gene: -; V gene: TRBV28; CDR3 protein: CASSFSWGLIQETQYF; CDR3 DNA: TGTGCCAGCAGTTTCAGTTGGGGGCTGATACAAGAGACCCAGTACTTC
clone size: -; J gene: TRBJ2-3; D gene: TRBD2; V gene: TRBV11-2; CDR3 protein: CASSLGFLAGTVTDTQYF; CDR3 DNA: TGTGCCAGCAGCTTAGGTTTTCTAGCGGGGACCGTCACAGATACGCAGTATTTT
clone size: -; J gene: TRBJ2-1; D gene: TRBD2; V gene: TRBV7-2; CDR3 protein: CASSLRVAGNYNEQFF; CDR3 DNA: TGTGCCAGCAGTCTAAGGGTAGCGGGGAACTACAATGAGCAGTTCTTC
clone size: many; J gene: TRBJ1-3; D gene: -; V gene: TRBV6-1; CDR3 protein: CASSLGARGNTIYF; CDR3 DNA: TGTGCCAGCAGCCTAGGGGCGCGGGGAAACACCATATATTTT
clone size: -; J gene: TRBJ1-1; D gene: -; V gene: TRBV3-1; CDR3 protein: CASSQEVPGGAEAFF; CDR3 DNA: TGTGCCAGCAGCCAAGAGGTCCCGGGGGGGGCTGAAGCTTTCTTT
clone size: -; J gene: TRBJ2-7; D gene: TRBD1; V gene: TRBV27; CDR3 protein: CASSSLWDSSYEQYF; CDR3 DNA: TGTGCCAGCAGTTCCCTGTGGGACAGCTCCTACGAGCAGTACTTC
clone size: -; J gene: TRBJ1-1; D gene: TRBD1; V gene: TRBV3-1; CDR3 protein: CASSPRTGETEAFF; CDR3 DNA: TGTGCCAGCAGCCCGCGGACAGGGGAGACTGAAGCTTTCTTT
clone size: few; J gene: TRBJ1-5; D gene: -; V gene: TRBV12-3/TRBV12-4; CDR3 protein: CASGAGLNQPQHF; CDR3 DNA: TGTGCCAGCGGTGCAGGGTTGAATCAGCCCCAGCATTTT
clone size: few; J gene: TRBJ2-3; D gene: TRBD2; V gene: TRBV12-3/TRBV12-4; CDR3 protein: CASSFSSGDRDTQYF; CDR3 DNA: TGTGCCAGCAGTTTCTCTAGCGGGGATAGAGATACGCAGTATTTT
clone size: few; J gene: TRBJ2-7; D gene: -; V gene: TRBV7-2; CDR3 protein: CASSLARTSYEQYF; CDR3 DNA: TGTGCCAGCAGCTTAGCCAGGACCTCCTACGAGCAGTACTTC
clone size: once; J gene: TRBJ1-2; D gene: -; V gene: TRBV7-9; CDR3 protein: CASSLANRQSHLYGYTF; CDR3 DNA: TGTGCCAGCAGCTTAGCGAATAGACAGAGTCACCTCTATGGCTACACCTTC
clone size: many; J gene: TRBJ2-3; D gene: -; V gene: TRBV5-5; CDR3 protein: CASSLAPGVADTQYF; CDR3 DNA: TGTGCCAGCAGCTTGGCACCCGGGGTGGCAGATACGCAGTATTTT
clone size: many; J gene: TRBJ1-1; D gene: TRBD1; V gene: TRBV6-1; CDR3 protein: CASSRDRRMNTEAFF; CDR3 DNA: TGTGCCAGCAGTCGGGACAGGAGGATGAACACTGAAGCTTTCTTT
clone size: few; J gene: TRBJ2-7; D gene: -; V gene: TRBV25-1; CDR3 protein: CASSEASGSLEQYF; CDR3 DNA: TGTGCCAGCAGTGAAGCAAGCGGGTCTCTCGAGCAGTACTTC
clone size: few; J gene: TRBJ1-6; D gene: TRBD1; V gene: TRBV20-1; CDR3 protein: CSARGQGKTNSPLHF; CDR3 DNA: TGCAGTGCTAGGGGACAGGGAAAAACCAATTCACCCCTCCACTTT
clone size: -; J gene: TRBJ2-1; D gene: TRBD1; V gene: TRBV20-1; CDR3 protein: CSASDRALSYNEQFF; CDR3 DNA: TGCAGTGCTAGCGACAGGGCACTATCCTACAATGAGCAGTTCTTC
clone size: -; J gene: TRBJ2-7; D gene: -; V gene: TRBV20-1; CDR3 protein: CSATRVQGARNEQYF; CDR3 DNA: TGCAGTGCTACCAGAGTTCAAGGGGCGAGAAACGAGCAGTACTTC
clone size: many; J gene: TRBJ2-1; D gene: -; V gene: TRBV7-6; CDR3 protein: CASSFSVNEQFF; CDR3 DNA: TGTGCCAGCAGCTTTAGCGTCAATGAGCAGTTCTTC
clone size: -; J gene: TRBJ2-3; D gene: TRBD1; V gene: TRBV7-8; CDR3 protein: CASSLRWQGAKDTQYF; CDR3 DNA: TGTGCCAGCAGCTTACGGTGGCAGGGGGCGAAGGATACGCAGTATTTT